This TCR beta chain derives from a study of blood T cell repertoires in COVID-19. Study in general: From the United States, Italy and Spain came samples of acute and convalescent COVID-19.

Clones were read by immunoSEQ multiplex PCR, and TCRdb kept only the in-frame ones, dropping some. This sample has over 130,000 clones, with roughly 90% found just once. The V end lost 2 bases, the J end lost 9 bases, and 11 bases lay between the germline ends. CDR1 is LGHDT and CDR2 is YNNKEL in the germline V gene (reference sequence). The length of the CDR3 is 13 residues. The chain has TRBV3-1 (or the pseudogene TRBV3-2) and TRBJ2-1; D is possibly TRBD2 (5 bases). This sequence originates from a woman in her sixties or seventies with active or convalescent COVID-19. The sample was peripheral blood. CDR3 nucleotide sequence: TGTGCCAGCAGCCAATCGGGCCGGGGTGAGCAGTTCTTC. It encodes CASSQSGRGEQFF.